This TCR beta chain stems from a study of CD8+ T cells in alopecia areata. Treatment of the sample: oral pan-JAK inhibitor, 5-10 mg twice daily. Trimming took off 4 bases at V and 6 bases at J, with 10 bases between the two ends. Germline V CDR1 and CDR2: SGHVS, FNYEAQ. This CDR3 is built from 12 residues. Of note for this clone: Its antigen is undetermined.

Study observations and caveats: Lesional tissue from the scalp (especially in alopecia totalis/universalis) showed higher clonality than normal scalp.

TCR sequencing used cDNA made by reverse transcription of extracted RNA. Using immunoSEQ multiplex PCR, the repertoire was profiled, and TCRdb retains in-frame clones only, with some absent. This table has about 200,000 clones, about 60% appearing once. This specimen consisted of CD4+ T cells sorted from blood, obtained at week 4, from a patient treated with tofacitinib. This TCR was recovered from a human donor with alopecia areata. J is TRBJ2-7 and V is TRBV7-6, with D possibly being TRBD2 (6 bases). The CDR3 loop is CASSYRDSEQYF. As DNA, the CDR3 is TGTGCCAGCAGCTACCGGGACTCCGAGCAGTACTTC.